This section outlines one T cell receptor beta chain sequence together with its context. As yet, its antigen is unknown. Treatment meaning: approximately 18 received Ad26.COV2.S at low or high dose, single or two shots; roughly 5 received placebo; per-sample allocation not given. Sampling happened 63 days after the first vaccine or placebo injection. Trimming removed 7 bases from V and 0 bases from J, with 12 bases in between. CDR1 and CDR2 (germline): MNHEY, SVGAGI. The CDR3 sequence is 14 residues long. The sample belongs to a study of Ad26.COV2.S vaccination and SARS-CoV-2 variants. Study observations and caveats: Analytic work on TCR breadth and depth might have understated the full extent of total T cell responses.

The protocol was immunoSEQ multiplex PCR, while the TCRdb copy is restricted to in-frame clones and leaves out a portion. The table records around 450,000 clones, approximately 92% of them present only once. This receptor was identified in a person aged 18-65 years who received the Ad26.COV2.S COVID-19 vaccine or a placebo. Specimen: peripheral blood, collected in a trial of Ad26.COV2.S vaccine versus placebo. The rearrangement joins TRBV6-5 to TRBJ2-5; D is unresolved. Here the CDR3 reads CASTSGPYQETQYF. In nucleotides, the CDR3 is TGTGCCAGCACGTCAGGACCCTACCAAGAGACCCAGTACTTC.